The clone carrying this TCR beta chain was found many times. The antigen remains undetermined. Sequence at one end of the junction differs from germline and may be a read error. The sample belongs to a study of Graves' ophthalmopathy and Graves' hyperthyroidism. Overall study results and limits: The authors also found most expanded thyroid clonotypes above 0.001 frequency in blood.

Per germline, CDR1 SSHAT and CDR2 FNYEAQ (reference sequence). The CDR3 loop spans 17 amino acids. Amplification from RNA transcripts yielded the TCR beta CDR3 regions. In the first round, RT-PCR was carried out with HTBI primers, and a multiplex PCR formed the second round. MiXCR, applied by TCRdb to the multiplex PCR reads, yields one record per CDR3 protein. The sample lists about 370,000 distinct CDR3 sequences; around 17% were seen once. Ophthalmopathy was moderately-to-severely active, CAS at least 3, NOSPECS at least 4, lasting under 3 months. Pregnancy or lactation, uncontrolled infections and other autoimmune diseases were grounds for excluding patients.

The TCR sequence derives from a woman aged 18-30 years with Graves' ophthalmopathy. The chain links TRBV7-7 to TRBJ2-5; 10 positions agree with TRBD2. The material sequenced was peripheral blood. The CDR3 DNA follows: TGTGCTAGCAGCTTATTCCTAGCGGGAGTTGACGCAGAGACCCAGTACTTC. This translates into CASSLFLAGVDAETQYF. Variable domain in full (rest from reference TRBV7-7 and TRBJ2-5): GAGVSQSPRYKVTKRGQDVTLRCDPISSHATLYWYQQALGQGPEFLTYFNYEAQPDKSGLPSDRFSAERPEGSISTLTIQRTEQRDSAMYRCASSLFLAGVDAETQYFGPGTRLLVL.